Following are 30 T cell receptor beta chains from one sample sequenced in a study of T cell changes during pregnancy in multiple sclerosis. TCRdb's table, derived via immunoSEQ multiplex PCR, lists solely in-frame clones and lacks some. The table shows about 100,000 clones, with around nine tenths occurring only once. Material: peripheral blood, obtained in the second trimester of pregnancy. These receptors all come from a female donor with multiple sclerosis, enrolled in a pregnancy study.

CDR3 nucleotide sequence: TGTGCCAGCAGCCCTCGCAGCGGCGACTACTACGAGCAGTACTTC. Translating it yields CASSPRSGDYYEQYF. V gene TRBV7-9 combines with J gene TRBJ2-7; a possible D gene is TRBD2 (5 bases). CDR3 size: 15 residues. Per germline, CDR1 SEHNR and CDR2 FQNEAQ (reference sequence). V was pared by 5 bases and J by 3 bases, with 17 bases between.

The rearrangement uses TRBV5-1 and TRBJ2-7, with a possible D match to TRBD1 (7 bases). Germline CDR1 is SGHRS and CDR2 is YFSETQ. The CDR3 contains 14 residues. Trimming left V 3 bases short and J 2 bases short, with 12 bases between. DNA of the CDR3: TGCGCCAGCAGCTCGCAGGGGGGACCCTACGAGCAGTACTTC. Its protein is CASSSQGGPYEQYF.

The rearrangement joins TRBV19 to TRBJ1-5; D not resolved. The CDR3 has 13 residues. Looked up from germline, CDR1 is LNHDA and CDR2 is SQIVND (reference sequence). V dropped 5 bases and J dropped 7 bases, with 12 bases sitting between them. CDR3 sequence (DNA): TGTGCCAGTAGTGAGAGGGAAAACCAGCCCCAGCATTTT. Its protein is CASSERENQPQHF.

V usage is TRBV7-8 and J usage is TRBJ1-1, with D possibly matching TRBD1 (6 bases). The CDR3 spans 15 residues. CDR1 and CDR2 (germline): SGHVS, FQNEAQ. V shed 2 bases and J shed 6 bases, with 16 bases lying between them. The CDR3 is CASSLIGGEDSEAFF. CDR3 in DNA: TGTGCCAGCAGCTTAATAGGGGGAGAAGACTCTGAAGCTTTCTTT.

The rearrangement uses TRBV7-3 and TRBJ1-1; D might be TRBD1 (6 bases). This CDR3 has 18 amino acids. The germline V gene encodes CDR1 SGHTA and CDR2 FQGTGA. V was shortened by 1 base and J by 1 base, with 19 bases between the two germline ends. The CDR3 coding sequence is TGTGCCAGCAGCTTAAGTGGGTCGGGTGACAGGAAGAACACTGAAGCTTTCTTT. It is translated as CASSLSGSGDRKNTEAFF.

The chain uses TRBV29-1 and TRBJ2-1; no clear D. The CDR3 covers 10 residues. The V gene's germline CDR1 is SQVTM and CDR2 ANQGSEA. The ends were cut back, 5 bases at V and 7 bases at J, with 6 bases in the middle. The CDR3 is CSVFSNEQFF. CDR3 DNA sequence: TGCAGCGTTTTTTCAAATGAGCAGTTCTTC.

The J gene is TRBJ1-5, the V gene TRBV28; tentative D call: TRBD1 (5 bases). The CDR3 totals 15 residues. The V end was cut by 2 bases, the J end by 5 bases, with 13 bases between. Germline assignment: CDR1 MDHEN and CDR2 SYDVKM. Here the CDR3 reads CASSLLGTADQPQHF. Here the CDR3 DNA reads TGTGCCAGCAGTTTACTGGGGACTGCCGATCAGCCCCAGCATTTT.

CDR3 sequence reads: CASSRTGSEAFF. The CDR3 bases are TGTGCCAGCAGCCGGACAGGGTCTGAAGCTTTCTTT. The V gene is TRBV6-5, the J gene TRBJ1-1, with 8 bases matching TRBD1. The CDR3 contains 12 residues. Per the germline V gene, CDR1 is MNHEY and CDR2 is SVGAGI. V shed 6 bases, J shed 6 bases, and the junction held 3 bases outside the gene matches.

The V and J genes are TRBV7-3 and TRBJ2-1, with a possible D match to TRBD2 (6 bases). The CDR3 spans 17 residues. CDR1 and CDR2 from the germline V gene are SGHTA and FQGTGA. With 5 bases removed from V and 5 bases from J, the gap between germline ends came to 22 bases. The CDR3 DNA sequence: TGTGCCAGCAGCCCTACGGGGAGGCGGGGTATCAACAATGAGCAGTTCTTC. This encodes CASSPTGRRGINNEQFF.

V is TRBV5-6 and J is TRBJ1-2; a weak D match, TRBD1 (5 bases). This CDR3 is 12 amino acids long. V was shortened by 5 bases and J by 2 bases, with 7 bases between the two germline ends. Germline V gene data show CDR1 as SGHDT and CDR2 as YYEEEE. This CDR3 is CASSSGNYGYTF. In DNA form, the CDR3 reads TGTGCCAGCAGTTCAGGGAACTATGGCTACACCTTC.

The DNA of the CDR3 is TGCGCCAGCAGGGACACGGGAGGGGGAAATGAGCAGTTCTTC. Amino acid sequence: CASRDTGGGNEQFF. This chain links TRBV5-1 with TRBJ2-1, with TRBD2 identical over 8 bases. The V gene end was trimmed by 5 bases and the J gene end by 7 bases; junction bases not matched to a gene: 8. CDR3 size: 14 residues. The germline CDR1 and CDR2 sequences are SGHRS and YFSETQ.

Only one count was recorded for this clone. The chain recombines TRBV2 with TRBJ1-5; 7 bases map to TRBD1. The CDR3 is 15 residues long. Germline V CDR1 and CDR2: SNHLY, FYNNEI. V shed 6 bases, J shed 3 bases, and the junction held 8 bases outside the gene matches. The CDR3 bases are TGTGCCAGCAGGGGGGGACAGAAGAACAATCAGCCCCAGCATTTT. Its translation: CASRGGQKNNQPQHF. The whole variable domain, remainder taken from reference TRBV2 and TRBJ1-5, is EPEVTQTPSHQVTQMGQEVILRCVPISNHLYFYWYRQILGQKVEFLVSFYNNEISEKSEIFDDQFSVERPDGSNFTLKIRSTKLEDSAMYFCASRGGQKNNQPQHFGDGTRLSIL.

The chain recombines TRBV11-2 with TRBJ1-1; 10 bases are shared with TRBD1. This CDR3 spans 13 amino acids. Germline lookup yields CDR1 SGHAT and CDR2 FQNNGV. With V trimmed by 5 bases and J by 11 bases, 8 bases remained unmatched. The CDR3 protein is CASSAGTGVKAFF. The DNA for the CDR3 is TGTGCCAGCAGCGCGGGGACAGGGGTAAAGGCTTTCTTT.

The genes are TRBV27 and TRBJ2-5, with D possibly being TRBD2 (5 bases). The CDR3 length is 14 residues. Germline lookup yields CDR1 MNHEY and CDR2 SMNVEV (reference sequence). Trimming took 0 bases from V and 5 from J, leaving 10 bases between them. The CDR3 DNA is TGTGCCAGCAGTTTATCCGCTAGCTGGGAGACCCAGTACTTC. This encodes CASSLSASWETQYF.

This chain connects TRBV7-9 to TRBJ1-2, with D perhaps matching TRBD1 (5 bases). Trimming stripped 2 bases from V and 6 bases from J, with 16 bases between. The germline gives CDR1 SEHNR, CDR2 FQNEAQ (reference sequence). The length of the CDR3 is 15 residues. The CDR3 loop is CASSLRGPSEDGYTF. The CDR3 bases are TGTGCCAGCAGCTTAAGGGGCCCCAGTGAGGATGGCTACACCTTC. The full variable domain, with the rest looked up from reference TRBV7-9 and TRBJ1-2, is DTGVSQNPRHKITKRGQNVTFRCDPISEHNRLYWYRQTLGQGPEFLTYFQNEAQLEKSRLLSDRFSAERPKGSFSTLEIQRTEQGDSAMYLCASSLRGPSEDGYTFGSGTRLTVV.

The genes are TRBV30 and TRBJ2-3, with D perhaps TRBD2 (6 bases). The CDR3 length is 13 residues. The V gene's germline CDR1 is GTSNPN and CDR2 SVGIG (reference sequence). Trimming removed 2 bases from V and 5 bases from J, with 11 bases in between. The CDR3 protein is CAWSLRRGDTQYF. Written as DNA, the CDR3 is TGTGCCTGGAGTCTTCGGAGGGGAGATACGCAGTATTTT.

In this sample, this clone turned up once. The J gene is TRBJ1-3, the V gene TRBV10-3; 9 nucleotides line up with TRBD1. The germline V gene has CDR1 ENHRY and CDR2 SYGVKD. CDR3 length equals 15 residues. V gave up 4 bases and J gave up 4 bases; unmatched junction bases: 5. The CDR3, as DNA: TGTGCCATCAGTGCCGGGACAGGGATCGGAAACACCATATATTTT. Translated, it gives CAISAGTGIGNTIYF.

This chain uses TRBV7-2 with TRBJ2-1, with D uncertain. Per the germline V gene, CDR1 is SGHTA and CDR2 is FQGNSA. V lost 5 bases, J lost 7 bases, and 18 bases lay in between. CDR3 length equals 15 residues. CDR3 loop: CASSQPVGPRNEQFF. Written as DNA, the CDR3 is TGTGCCAGCAGCCAACCAGTGGGCCCTCGGAATGAGCAGTTCTTC.

The chain combines TRBV5-1 with TRBJ1-2, with D perhaps TRBD1 (6 bases). The germline CDR1 and CDR2 sequences are SGHRS and YFSETQ. The V and J ends lost 1 base and 8 bases respectively, with 15 bases between them. The CDR3 has 14 amino acids. The CDR3 spells CASSLLDRPAGYTF. The CDR3 DNA is TGCGCCAGCAGCTTGCTAGACAGGCCTGCCGGCTACACCTTC.

The chain recombines TRBV11-3 with TRBJ1-2; 8 positions match TRBD1. Germline trimming cut 2 bases from V and 3 bases from J; bases unmatched to any gene: 5. The CDR3 extends over 15 amino acids. The germline V gene encodes CDR1 SGHNT and CDR2 YENEEA. CDR3 sequence: CASSLTTTGDYGYTF. The CDR3 region has the DNA TGTGCCAGCAGCTTAACGACGACAGGGGACTATGGCTACACCTTC.

The CDR3 bases are TGTGCCAGCAGCTCTGAACGCGCATCCCAGTATTTT. As protein: CASSSERASQYF. This sequence joins TRBV7-9 and TRBJ2-3; D not certain. Per the germline V gene, CDR1 is SEHNR and CDR2 is FQNEAQ (reference sequence). Deletions cut 4 bases from V and 12 bases from J, with 14 bases between. The CDR3 spans 12 residues.

The chain links TRBV4-1 to TRBJ2-3; D possibly corresponds to TRBD2 (7 bases). Deletions cut 0 bases from V and 5 bases from J, with 15 bases between. From germline, CDR1 is MGHRA and CDR2 YSYEKL. The CDR3 is 16 residues long. In DNA form, the CDR3 reads TGCGCCAGCAGCCAAGATTGGGGGGGCCGACAAGATACGCAGTATTTT. Protein product: CASSQDWGGRQDTQYF.

The chain uses TRBV19 and TRBJ2-1; TRBD2 agrees at 11 bases. The ends lost 5 bases at V and 4 bases at J; junction bases unmatched: 4. The CDR3 covers 15 residues. CDR1 and CDR2 from the germline V gene are LNHDA and SQIVND (reference sequence). CDR3: CASSLWTSGYNEQFF. The CDR3 nucleotides are TGTGCCAGTAGTTTATGGACTAGCGGGTACAATGAGCAGTTCTTC.

V gene TRBV9 combines with J gene TRBJ2-7; maybe TRBD1 (6 bases). Trimming removed 4 bases at V and 0 bases at J, with 8 bases between. The CDR3 length is 13 residues. The germline gives CDR1 SGDLS, CDR2 YYNGEE. CDR3 nucleotides: TGTGCCAGCAGCCCAGGGGTCTCCTACGAGCAGTACTTC. Its translation is CASSPGVSYEQYF.

The V and J genes are TRBV29-1 and TRBJ2-3; 11 nucleotides agree with TRBD2. The CDR3 sequence is 17 residues long. Germline V gene data show CDR1 as SQVTM and CDR2 as ANQGSEA. After removal of 3 bases from V and 4 bases from J, the junction contained 12 bases not matched to a gene. This CDR3 is CSVDKLLAGERSDTQYF. The CDR3 nucleotides are TGCAGCGTTGACAAATTACTAGCGGGAGAGAGGTCAGATACGCAGTATTTT.

The chain links TRBV11-2 to TRBJ2-1; TRBD1 matches 9 bases. The CDR3 covers 17 residues. V was clipped by 0 bases and J by 6 bases; unmatched bases: 9. Germline V CDR1 and CDR2: SGHAT, FQNNGV. CDR3 loop: CASSLDRIQGAINEQFF. The CDR3 bases are TGTGCCAGCAGCTTAGACCGGATACAGGGGGCGATCAATGAGCAGTTCTTC.

This chain joins TRBV29-1 and TRBJ1-1; D may be TRBD1 (5 bases). V was clipped by 7 bases and J by 4 bases, with 22 bases between them. CDR1 is SQVTM and CDR2 is ANQGSEA in the germline V gene. CDR3 length: 15 residues. The CDR3 loop is CSATAPGERGTEAFF. CDR3 DNA: TGCAGCGCAACAGCCCCGGGGGAGAGGGGCACTGAAGCTTTCTTT.

The J gene is TRBJ2-3, the V gene TRBV29-1; D may be TRBD1 (5 bases). Trimming took off 2 bases at V and 4 bases at J, with 13 bases between the two ends. The germline V gene encodes CDR1 SQVTM and CDR2 ANQGSEA. The CDR3 loop spans 14 amino acids. In DNA form, the CDR3 reads TGCAGCGTTGAACCCTTCGGCAGGGCAGATACGCAGTATTTT. Amino acids: CSVEPFGRADTQYF.

V and J are TRBV10-3 and TRBJ1-2; D ambiguous. Germline assignment: CDR1 ENHRY and CDR2 SYGVKD. With 0 bases removed from V and 4 bases from J, the gap between germline ends came to 6 bases. This CDR3 is built from 13 residues. CDR3 sequence: CAISESGVYGYTF. Written as DNA, the CDR3 is TGTGCCATCAGTGAGTCCGGGGTCTATGGCTACACCTTC.

The V and J genes are TRBV30 and TRBJ2-5; a weak D match, TRBD2 (5 bases). The CDR3 has 13 amino acids. CDR1 is GTSNPN and CDR2 is SVGIG in the germline V gene (reference sequence). The ends were cut back, 1 base at V and 5 bases at J, with 11 bases in the middle. The chain's CDR3 is CAWSGRAVETQYF. The CDR3 DNA is TGTGCCTGGAGTGGCCGAGCGGTGGAGACCCAGTACTTC.